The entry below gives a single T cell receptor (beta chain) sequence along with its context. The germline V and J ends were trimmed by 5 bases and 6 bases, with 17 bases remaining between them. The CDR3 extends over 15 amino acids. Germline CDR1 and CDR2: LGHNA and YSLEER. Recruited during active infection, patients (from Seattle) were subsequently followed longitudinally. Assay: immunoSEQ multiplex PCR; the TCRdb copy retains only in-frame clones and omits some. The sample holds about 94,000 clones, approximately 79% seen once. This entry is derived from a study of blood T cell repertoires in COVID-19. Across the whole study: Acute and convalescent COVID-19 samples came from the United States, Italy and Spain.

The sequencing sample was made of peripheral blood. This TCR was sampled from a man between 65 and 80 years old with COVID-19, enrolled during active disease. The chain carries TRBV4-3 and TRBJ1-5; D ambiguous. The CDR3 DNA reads TGCGCCAGCAGCGTAAGGGCGGGAGGAAGTCAGCCCCAGCATTTT. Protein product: CASSVRAGGSQPQHF.